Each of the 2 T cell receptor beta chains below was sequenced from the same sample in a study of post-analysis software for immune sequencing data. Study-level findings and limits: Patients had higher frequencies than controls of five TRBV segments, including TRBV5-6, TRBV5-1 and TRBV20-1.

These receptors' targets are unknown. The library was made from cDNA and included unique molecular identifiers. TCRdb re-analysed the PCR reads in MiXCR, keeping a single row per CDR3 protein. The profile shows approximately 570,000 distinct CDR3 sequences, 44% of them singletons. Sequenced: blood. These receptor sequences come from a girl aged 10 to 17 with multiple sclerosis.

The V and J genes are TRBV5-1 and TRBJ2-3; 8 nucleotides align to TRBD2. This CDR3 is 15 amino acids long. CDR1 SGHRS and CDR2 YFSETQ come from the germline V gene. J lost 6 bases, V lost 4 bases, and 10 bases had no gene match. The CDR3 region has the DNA TGCGCCAGCAGCCAGTTAGCGGGACCTAAGGATACGCAGTATTTT. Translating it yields CASSQLAGPKDTQYF.

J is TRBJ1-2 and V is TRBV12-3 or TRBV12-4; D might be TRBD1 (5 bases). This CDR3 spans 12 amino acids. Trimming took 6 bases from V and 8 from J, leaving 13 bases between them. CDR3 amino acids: CASSRDGYGYTF. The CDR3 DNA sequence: TGTGCCAGCAGCCGGGACGGTTACGGCTACACCTTC.